These T cell receptor beta chains were read from a single sample in a study of Ad26.COV2.S vaccination and SARS-CoV-2 variants. Sequencing was performed with immunoSEQ multiplex PCR; in TCRdb, only in-frame clones are kept and a portion is missing. The sample yields around 350,000 clones, under 95% seen once. Sequencing was performed on peripheral blood, taken after recovery from COVID-19. These receptors were collected from a human donor who had recovered from COVID-19. CDR3s include the opening cysteine and the closing phenylalanine or tryptophan. The D gene is left open where the match is weak. Clone sizes are given selectively: once, few, many, or a class where the clone is expanded.

NA,TRBJ2-2,TRBV2,few,CASSEVAGTGELFF,TGTGCCAGCAGTGAGGTAGCAGGGACCGGGGAGCTGTTTTTT
NA,TRBJ1-4,TRBV4-1,NA,CASSQVQSEKLFF,TGCGCCAGCAGCCAAGTTCAATCCGAAAAACTGTTTTTT
NA,TRBJ2-1,TRBV7-9,NA,CASSLRGGTTSYNEQFF,TGTGCCAGCAGCTTACGAGGGGGGACGACGTCCTACAATGAGCAGTTCTTC
NA,TRBJ2-3,TRBV20-1,NA,CSASQGPDTQYF,TGCAGTGCTAGTCAGGGCCCAGATACGCAGTATTTT
TRBD2,TRBJ2-1,TRBV6-2/TRBV6-3,NA,CASSILAGGRNEQFF,TGTGCCAGCAGCATCTTAGCGGGGGGGCGCAATGAGCAGTTCTTC
NA,TRBJ1-5,TRBV19,NA,CASTPETGLRQPQHF,TGTGCCAGTACCCCCGAGACAGGATTGAGGCAGCCCCAGCATTTT
NA,TRBJ2-2,TRBV4-3,NA,CASSYDSQNTGELFF,TGCGCCAGCAGTTATGACAGCCAGAACACCGGGGAGCTGTTTTTT
NA,TRBJ1-1,TRBV5-1,NA,CASSPTQGRGTEAFF,TGCGCCAGCAGCCCGACCCAGGGGAGAGGAACTGAAGCTTTCTTT
TRBD1,TRBJ2-7,TRBV11-2,once,CASSRRTGRYEQYF,TGTGCCAGCAGCCGAAGGACAGGGAGGTACGAGCAGTACTTC
NA,TRBJ1-1,TRBV20-1,once,CSALWGTEAFF,TGCAGTGCGTTATGGGGCACTGAAGCTTTCTTT
NA,TRBJ1-3,TRBV2,NA,CASSPDGRSTIYF,TGTGCCAGCAGTCCGGACGGGAGGAGCACCATATATTTT
NA,TRBJ1-2,TRBV6-5,NA,CASRDSNYGYTF,TGTGCCAGCAGGGACAGTAACTATGGCTACACCTTC
NA,TRBJ2-1,TRBV11-3,once,CASSSIDSYNEQFF,TGTGCCAGCAGCAGTATCGACAGTTACAATGAGCAGTTCTTC
TRBD1,TRBJ1-1,TRBV6-6,NA,CASSYPTGPEAFF,TGTGCCAGCAGTTACCCGACAGGGCCTGAAGCTTTCTTT
NA,TRBJ1-1,TRBV13,NA,CASSLGGAKGAEAFF,TGTGCCAGCAGCCTGGGAGGGGCGAAGGGTGCTGAAGCTTTCTTT
NA,TRBJ1-2,TRBV6-4,NA,CASSDPSWGVTDGYTF,TGTGCCAGCAGTGACCCTTCTTGGGGGGTTACGGATGGCTACACCTTC
NA,TRBJ2-5,TRBV30,NA,CAHRDPSQETQYF,TGTGCCCACAGGGACCCAAGTCAAGAGACCCAGTACTTC
NA,TRBJ1-1,TRBV5-6,NA,CASSFGLRTEAFF,TGTGCCAGCAGCTTTGGGTTGAGGACTGAAGCTTTCTTT
TRBD1,TRBJ1-1,TRBV5-5,NA,CASSLGQGANGDAEAFF,TGTGCCAGCAGCCTCGGACAGGGGGCGAATGGCGACGCTGAAGCTTTCTTT
TRBD2,TRBJ2-1,TRBV29-1,NA,CSAGGSGGGNNEQFF,TGCAGCGCCGGAGGTAGCGGGGGTGGGAACAATGAGCAGTTCTTC